This T cell receptor (beta chain) was recorded in a study of shared clonotypes between healthy human individuals (dated by TCRdb to the early 2020s). With respect to the entire study: The cohort included three men and a couple of women between 18 and 49 years of age. Per donor, three plates each were used for CD4 naive and CD4 memory, two for CD8 naive, and one for CD8 memory. Blood TCR repertoires of a handful of healthy adults were deeply sequenced to estimate repertoire size and the extent of clonotype sharing between individuals. Between about 0.85 and 8.9 billion PBMCs per donor were obtained by leukapheresis. Different laboratories and diverse techniques were used to prepare libraries and sequence TCR repertoires, to increase sequencing depth and limit assay-specific biases. Paper-wide results and their limitations: Naive subsets generally had larger estimated clonotype richness than memory subsets. Pairwise subsampling led to the expectation that sequencing depth would affect the degree of clonotype sharing among donors. Only blood was sampled, and tissue TCR repertoires likely differ from those in blood. Because the study included only a small number of donors, the genetic and exposure-history diversity represented was limited. Rarefaction of sorted-subset datasets indicated incomplete sequencing despite the large sequencing depth. Across a handful of donors, roughly 5.1% of naive CD4, approximately 3.6% of naive CD8, 2.3% of memory CD4, and approximately 0.4% of memory CD8 clonotypes were shared. Compared with non-shared clonotypes, clonotypes shared by all four sorted-subset donors had higher generation probabilities.

Trimming accounts for 3 bases at V and 3 bases at J, while the number of junction bases matched to no gene is 4. From its cysteine to its phenylalanine, the CDR3 spans 14 amino acids. The DNA shown is the 42-base CDR3, in frame from base 1. CDR1 WNHNN and CDR2 SYGVQD were looked up in the germline V gene (reference sequence). Using the deep immunoSEQ assay, TCR CDR3 regions were amplified from genomic DNA by multiplex PCR. Extracted genomic DNA from each cell subset was spread evenly across all wells of several immunoSEQ 96-well plates, with each plate serving as a replicate. For sorted subsets, roughly 200 ng genomic DNA, equal to 30,000 or so T cell genomes, was loaded into each replicate PCR. Purified libraries were measured with a Qubit 3.0 fluorometer, size-checked on a Bioanalyzer 2100, and measured again with the KAPA Library Quantification kit. Every immunoSEQ 96-well plate was sequenced on a separate single-read 150-cycle Illumina NextSeq 550 flow cell. Concerning the study's data processing: Because the immunoSEQ output held only junctional sequences and lacked quality scores, the filtering could not match the filtering applied to full-length reads. To assign V/J genes and CDR3, sequences were annotated using PyIR, a Python wrapper for IgBLAST v1.9, with IMGT germline references. Reads with weak V/J assignments (E-value above 1e-6), missing CDR3, stop codons, out-of-frame junctions, or ambiguous translated residues were removed. V3J clonotypes were defined as sequences sharing an identical inferred V gene, J gene, and CDR3 amino acid sequence. Percentage overlap between repertoires was calculated by dividing the number of shared unique clonotypes by the size of the smaller repertoire. Repertoire richness was assessed with RTK rarefaction, the Chao1 estimator, and Recon v2.1 estimates of unobserved clonotypes. For all TCRbeta clonotypes obtained by the gDNA method from four donors, generation probabilities were computed with OLGA. Sourced from immuneACCESS, this table was stored by TCRdb with only in-frame sequences that have V and J called. A share of the clones is absent; for the studies checked, an unresolved V gene accounts for under half, and the remainder has no known explanation. The V and J calls and clone size are taken from that table; D and trimming were inferred from the DNA. The sample profile shows around 610,000 clones; 95% to 96% of them were found once. Jointly, the top ten make up roughly 0.12% of the sample.

Points on this clone: What antigen it recognizes has not been identified. Base qualities are missing; no much larger clone stands one base away.

For the CD8 naive samples, CD45RO-negative cells were positively selected for CCR7, yielding a CD45RA+CCR7+ population from which TemRA cells were excluded. The donors were healthy, HIV-negative adults with no recently reported acute infections or vaccinations. Every donor was a Caucasian adult living in Nashville, Tennessee, USA. After blood collection by leukapheresis, PBMCs were isolated using Ficoll-Histopaque density gradient centrifugation and then cryopreserved in the vapor phase of liquid nitrogen. Analytical flow cytometry was used to check the purity and quantity of every magnetically sorted T cell population. From each sorted fraction, genomic DNA was isolated and quantified by UV absorbance on a Nanodrop 2000c.

Source material: naive CD8+ T cells sorted from blood. Read against the paper, the sample's cell subset or site label means: CD45RA+CCR7+. In this chain, TRBV10-1 is recombined with TRBJ2-5, and 7 junction bases match TRBD2. The receptor comes from a woman younger than 45 in good health. The CDR3 reads CASSDSLAEETQYF. Here is the DNA: TGCGCCAGCAGTGATTCTCTAGCGGAAGAGACCCAGTACTTC.